The 24 T cell receptor delta chains listed next were all sequenced from one sample in a study of gamma-delta T cells after stem cell transplantation. TCRdb applied CATT to the RT-PCR reads for clone calling. This sample yields roughly 1,200 delta-chain clones, of which roughly 3% are seen a single time; around 37% belongs to the top ten. The sequencing sample was made of gamma-delta T cells. Receptor source: a human donor. It is not recorded whose cells these are; they may come from a transplant donor.

This clone is judged medium-sized. V is TRDV1 and J is TRDJ1; tentative D call: TRDD3 (6 bases). The ends were cut back, 3 bases at V and 0 bases at J, with 41 bases in the middle. Germline loops: CDR1 TSWWSYY, CDR2 QGS. The CDR3 extends over 25 amino acids. The chain's CDR3 is CALGDARTYERLLGFPRGYTDKLIF. The CDR3 DNA reads as TGTGCTCTTGGGGACGCCCGGACCTACGAGAGGTTACTGGGTTTCCCAAGGGGATACACCGATAAACTCATCTTT.

Concerning this clone itself: Only one base separates this from a far larger clonotype, so it likely reflects a read error. Other DNA sequences of this sample code for an identical CDR3. The rearrangement links TRDV2 to TRDJ1; 12 nucleotides line up with TRDD3. The CDR3 totals 15 residues. CDR1 and CDR2 from the germline V gene are GEAIGNYY and EKD. CDR3 in amino acids: CACDALLGDTDKLIF. DNA of the CDR3: TGTGCCTGTGACGCCTTACTGGGGGATACCGATAAACTCATTTTT.

Points on this clone: A far larger clone lies a single base away; this is likely a read error. The chain carries TRDV2 and TRDJ1; D remains unclear. The CDR3 covers 19 residues. V gave up 0 bases and J gave up 6 bases, with 28 bases separating them. The germline gives CDR1 GEAIGNYY, CDR2 EKD. Here the CDR3 DNA reads TGTGCCTGTGACACCATTTTCAGTACTGAGGGCCCCACGATCCATAAACTCATCTTT. Protein sequence: CACDTIFSTEGPTIHKLIF.

Comment on this clone: A read error likely explains this, since a far larger clone differs by one base. V usage is TRDV2 and J usage is TRDJ1; a possible D gene is TRDD3 (5 bases). Trimming stripped 1 base from V and 8 bases from J, with 22 bases between. There are 16 residues in the CDR3. The germline CDR1 and CDR2 sequences are GEAIGNYY and EKD. DNA of the CDR3: TGTGCCTGTGACACGCTTTCTAACGGCTACTGGAAGAAACTCATCTTT. It specifies CACDTLSNGYWKKLIF.

Comments on this clone: A read error likely explains this, since a far larger clone differs by one base. V usage is TRDV2 and J usage is TRDJ1; D gene unclear. The V gene's germline CDR1 is GEAIGNYY and CDR2 EKD. V lost 5 bases and J lost 2, with 5 bases in between. The CDR3 extends over 11 amino acids. The CDR3 spells CACGQTDKLIF. CDR3 DNA: TGTGCCTGTGGCCAAACCGATAAACTCATCTTT.

This clone was picked up a small number of times. A read error likely explains why the TCRdb protein, taken from a much larger clone, differs from this DNA's translation at residue 8; the protein shown is translated from the DNA. The chain combines TRDV3 with TRDJ1; D gene unclear. The V end lost 5 bases, the J end lost 0 bases, and 22 bases lay between the germline ends. In germline, CDR1 is TVYSNPD, CDR2 GDNSRS (reference sequence). This CDR3 spans 16 amino acids. CDR3 coding DNA: TGTGCCCCCCACGTTTGTGTCGAGCTGTACACCGATAAACTCATCTTT. Amino acid sequence: CAPHVCVELYTDKLIF.

By share, this clone ranks as medium-sized. This could be a read error, since a much larger clone is one nucleotide away. The CDR3 sequence: CARDTVGDLDKLIF. In nucleotides, the CDR3 is TGTGCCCGTGACACGGTGGGGGACCTCGATAAACTCATCTTT. The chain joins TRDV2 to TRDJ1, with TRDD3 matching 7 bases. Germline CDR1 GEAIGNYY, CDR2 EKD. The CDR3 has 14 amino acids.

As regards this clone: A read error likely explains why the TCRdb protein, taken from a much larger clone, differs from this DNA's translation at residue 5; the protein shown is translated from the DNA. This chain links TRDV2 with TRDJ1; 13 positions agree with TRDD3. J was trimmed by 0 bases and V by 3 bases; bases with no gene match: 9. Germline values: CDR1 GEAIGNYY, CDR2 EKD. The CDR3 covers 18 residues. The CDR3 loop is CACDAVLGDTRYTDKLIF. For the CDR3, the DNA is TGTGCCTGTGACGCCGTACTGGGGGATACGAGATACACCGATAAACTCATCTTT.

This clone was picked up a small number of times. TCRdb lists the protein of a much larger clone for this DNA, which differs at residue 5, so this is likely a read error; the protein given here is translated from the DNA itself. The rearrangement links TRDV2 to TRDJ1; 11 positions match TRDD3. The V segment lost 0 bases and the J segment 0 bases; nucleotides outside the gene matches: 5. CDR3 length: 17 residues. CDR1 GEAIGNYY and CDR2 EKD come from the germline V gene. The CDR3 DNA reads as TGTGCCTGTGACACCGTGGGGGATACGCCTTACACCGATAAACTCATCTTT. It yields the protein CACDTVGDTPYTDKLIF.

There are a few counts of this clone. Given a far larger clone just one base away, this is likely a sequencing read error. The same CDR3 is also encoded by other DNA sequences in this sample. This chain uses TRDV2 with TRDJ1; D gene uncertain. Germline CDR1 reads GEAIGNYY; CDR2 reads EKD. This CDR3 spans 17 amino acids. The V gene lost 0 bases and the J gene lost 1 base, with 17 bases spanning the gap. CDR3 amino acids: CACDTAEVQGGTDKLIF. CDR3 bases: TGTGCCTGTGACACCGCTGAGGTCCAGGGAGGCACCGATAAACTCATCTTT.

Comments on this clone: A much larger clone is a single base away; this may be a read error. The V and J genes are TRDV2 and TRDJ1; D ambiguous. V gave up 3 bases and J gave up 4 bases, with 20 bases separating them. Germline V CDR1 and CDR2: GEAIGNYY, EKD. The CDR3 extends over 16 amino acids. The CDR3, as DNA: TGTGCCTGTGACGCCGTCGACTCCACAGGAATCGATAAACTCATCTTT. The encoded protein is CACDAVDSTGIDKLIF.

This clone was observed a few times. TCRdb's listed protein matches a much larger clone and diverges from this DNA's translation at residue 14, likely through a read error; the protein shown comes from the DNA. V is TRDV2 and J is TRDJ1, with a tentative D call TRDD3 (5 bases). The germline gives CDR1 GEAIGNYY, CDR2 EKD. This CDR3 has 16 residues. The CDR3 nucleotides are TGTGCCTGTGATCCTCTCGCGGTGCCGGGGACCGATAAACCCATCTTT. Its translation is CACDPLAVPGTDKPIF.

A remark on this clone: This likely came from a read error, as a far larger clone is one base away. Additional DNA sequences in this sample encode the identical CDR3. The chain recombines TRDV2 with TRDJ1, with D perhaps matching TRDD3 (5 bases). Germline lookup yields CDR1 GEAIGNYY and CDR2 EKD. The CDR3 sequence is 16 residues long. V lost 1 base to trimming and J lost 8 bases, with 22 bases between them. CDR3 protein: CACDTISNGYWKKLIF. The CDR3 nucleotides read TGTGCCTGTGACACGATTTCCAACGGCTACTGGAAGAAACTCATCTTT.

In its sample, this clone ranks as medium-sized. Possible read error: a much larger clone is one base away. Other DNA sequences within the sample encode an identical CDR3. The chain joins TRDV2 to TRDJ1, with TRDD3 identical over 13 bases. This CDR3 has 15 residues. The V gene's germline CDR1 is GEAIGNYY and CDR2 EKD. The trim removed 7 bases at V and 2 bases at J, leaving 6 bases unmatched. DNA of the CDR3: TGTGCCTGCGTCGAACTGGGGGATACGACCGATAAACTCATCTTT. It yields the protein CACVELGDTTDKLIF.

This clone was observed a few times. This DNA translates differently at residue 8 from the TCRdb protein, which is that of a much larger clone; a read error is likely, and the protein shown is the DNA's own translation. The chain joins TRDV2 to TRDJ1; D remains ambiguous. There are 17 residues in the CDR3. Germline values: CDR1 GEAIGNYY, CDR2 EKD. V lost 2 bases and J lost 0, with 18 bases in between. CDR3 in DNA: TGTGCCTGTGACATCCTGCCCAGTCGGGCCCACACCGATAAACTCATCTTT. The encoded protein is CACDILPSRAHTDKLIF.

To note about this clone: This likely traces to a read error, being one base from a far larger clone. The same CDR3 arises from other DNA sequences in this sample as well. The genes are TRDV2 and TRDJ1; 11 nucleotides match TRDD3. The trim removed 7 bases at V and 4 bases at J, leaving 7 bases unmatched. CDR1 GEAIGNYY and CDR2 EKD come from the germline V gene. This CDR3 region has 14 residues. The CDR3 coding sequence is TGTGCCTGCGACGTACTGGGGGATAACGATAAACTCATCTTT. It encodes CACDVLGDNDKLIF.

This clone was picked up a small number of times. The J gene is TRDJ1, the V gene TRDV2; 12 bases fit TRDD3. V gave up 2 bases and J gave up 0 bases; unmatched junction bases: 3. The CDR3 totals 16 residues. Looked up from germline, CDR1 is GEAIGNYY and CDR2 is EKD. The CDR3: CACDILGDTHTDKLIF. In nucleotides, the CDR3 is TGTGCCTGTGACATACTGGGGGATACACACACCGATAAACTCATCTTT.

This clone was detected a few times. A far larger clone is just one base off, so this is likely a read error. V is TRDV2 and J is TRDJ1; TRDD3 aligns across 9 bases. This CDR3 is built from 20 residues. Germline trimming cut 1 base from V and 2 bases from J; bases unmatched to any gene: 19. Germline lookup yields CDR1 GEAIGNYY and CDR2 EKD. CDR3 loop: CACDTIQWGVPGGLTDKLIF. CDR3 DNA: TGTGCCTGTGACACAATCCAATGGGGAGTCCCTGGGGGATTAACCGATAAACTCATCTTT.

This clone turned up a few times. One base separates it from a far larger clone, so it is likely a read error. V gene TRDV2 combines with J gene TRDJ1, with TRDD3 matching over 10 bases. Germline trimming cut 1 base from V and 0 bases from J; bases unmatched to any gene: 19. CDR1 and CDR2 (germline): GEAIGNYY, EKD. This CDR3 contains 21 residues. CDR3 region: CACDTAPPTFTGGSDTDKLIF. The CDR3 DNA is TGTGCCTGTGACACGGCCCCCCCCACTTTCACTGGGGGATCCGACACCGATAAACTCATCTTT.

A few counts support this clone. A read error is likely here: a far larger clone is one base away. The same CDR3 arises from other DNA sequences in this sample as well. The V call is TRDV2, the J call TRDJ1, with a weak D call TRDD3 (6 bases). Germline assignment: CDR1 GEAIGNYY and CDR2 EKD. Trimming removed 0 bases at V and 2 bases at J, with 12 bases between. The CDR3 spans 15 residues. The DNA for the CDR3 is TGTGCCTGTGACACCGTTGGGGGCTATACCGATAAACTCATCTTT. Amino acid sequence: CACDTVGGYTDKLIF.

About this clone: The protein recorded in TCRdb matches a much larger clone and deviates from this DNA's translation at residue 4, suggesting a read error; the protein here is obtained by translating the DNA. The chain has TRDV2 and TRDJ3; 9 nucleotides match TRDD3. Per the germline V gene, CDR1 is GEAIGNYY and CDR2 is EKD. The V gene end was trimmed by 5 bases and the J gene end by 0 bases; junction bases not matched to a gene: 10. The CDR3 has 19 amino acids. The CDR3 here is CACGTSWGIHSWDTRQMFF. The CDR3 DNA follows: TGTGCCTGTGGCACATCCTGGGGGATTCACTCCTGGGACACCCGACAGATGTTTTTC.

This clone was detected a few times. It is likely a read error: a sequence one base away is far more abundant. Other DNA sequences in the same sample also yield this CDR3. The V gene is TRDV2, the J gene TRDJ1; no clear D gene. The CDR3 sequence is 15 residues long. Germline CDR1 reads GEAIGNYY; CDR2 reads EKD. CDR3 sequence: CACDLIGGYTDKLIF. The CDR3 DNA reads TGTGCCTGTGACCTGATTGGTGGGTACACCGATAAACTCATCTTC.

Details on this clone: The TCRdb record carries a much larger clone's protein, which differs from this DNA's translation at residue 4; a read error is the likely cause, and the protein listed here is the DNA translation. The CDR3 region has the DNA TGTGCCTGTGGCACCGTGGGGGCCGGGGGGCTCAATAAACTCATCTTT. It specifies CACGTVGAGGLNKLIF. The chain uses TRDV2 and TRDJ1, with a weak D call TRDD3 (6 bases). Germline V gene sequence: CDR1 GEAIGNYY, CDR2 EKD. This CDR3 is 16 amino acids long.

This clone was found a few times. A far larger clone lies a single base away; this is likely a read error. Other nucleotide sequences in the sample specify the same CDR3. The V gene is TRDV2, the J gene TRDJ3; 8 nucleotides align to TRDD3. Germline values: CDR1 GEAIGNYY, CDR2 EKD. CDR3 length: 20 residues. CDR3 in amino acids: CACDSTGGSPGSWDTRQMFF. DNA of the CDR3: TGTGCCTGTGATAGTACTGGGGGTTCCCCGGGCTCCTGGGACACCAGACAGATGTTTTTC.